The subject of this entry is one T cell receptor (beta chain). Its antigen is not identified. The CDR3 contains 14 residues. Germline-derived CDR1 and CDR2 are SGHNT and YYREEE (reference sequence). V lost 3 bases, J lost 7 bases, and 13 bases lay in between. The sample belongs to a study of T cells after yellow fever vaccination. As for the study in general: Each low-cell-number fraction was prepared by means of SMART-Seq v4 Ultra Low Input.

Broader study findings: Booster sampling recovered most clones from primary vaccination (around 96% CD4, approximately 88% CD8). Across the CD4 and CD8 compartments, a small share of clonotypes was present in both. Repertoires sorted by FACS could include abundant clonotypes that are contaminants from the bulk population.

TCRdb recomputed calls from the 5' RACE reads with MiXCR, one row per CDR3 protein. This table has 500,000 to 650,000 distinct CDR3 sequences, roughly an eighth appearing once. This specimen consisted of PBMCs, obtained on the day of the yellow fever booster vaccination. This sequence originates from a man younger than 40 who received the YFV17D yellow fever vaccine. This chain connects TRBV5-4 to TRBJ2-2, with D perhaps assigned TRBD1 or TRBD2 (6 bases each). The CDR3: CASSSGAGDGELFF. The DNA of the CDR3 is TGTGCCAGCAGCTCGGGGGCAGGGGACGGGGAGCTGTTTTTT.